This T cell receptor beta chain was sequenced during a study of T cell responses to AZD1222 COVID-19 vaccine listed by TCRdb under 2021. General notes on the study: AZD1222 recipients given second doses at about 4 weeks or at about 12 weeks were pooled, since spike-specific TCR depth and breadth were not found to differ between the two schedules. Trial participants were enrolled into age subgroups of 18-55, 56-69 and 70-plus years, which contained around 140, 26 and 57 TCR-sequenced participants, respectively. TCR sequencing covered 230 to 250 trial participants: 207 given two doses of AZD1222 and approximately 26 given two doses of MenACWY control vaccine. The research as a whole found: Reportedly, close to half of the unique spike-specific TCRs recognized epitopes lying outside the regions that are mutated in the B.1.351 and B.1.1.7 variants. Spike-specific TCR breadth and depth rose significantly after two AZD1222 doses compared with day 0 and with MenACWY recipients. In the small 56-69-year group, the increase in depth fell short of significance, most likely because of low power. Participants were mostly white British and included more females than males, and it was suggested by the authors that clonal diversity may have been underestimated. Because no day 14 peak-response samples were available, repertoires were characterized only after the peak T cell response. Only a handful of AZD1222 recipients were SARS-CoV-2 seropositive at baseline, limiting conclusions about previously exposed vaccinees. The whole spike protein was spanned by vaccine-associated CD4 TCRs, and dominant responses were seen in regions 160-218 and 743-854.

The CDR3 regions of human TCRbeta chains were analyzed by immunosequencing. Concerning the study's data processing: TCRs in the repertoires were compared against a reference library of SARS-CoV-2-specific TCRs that had been generated with the MIRA antigen-specificity platform. Breadth was defined as the fraction of unique TCRs that were SARS-CoV-2-associated. Depth was defined as the fraction of total T cells that were SARS-CoV-2-associated. Using the MIRA data, every spike-specific TCR was mapped to the spike region that the TCR reacted to and assigned to either a CD4 or a CD8 class. Log10-transformed breadth and depth values were compared by one-way ANOVA with Sidak's multiple comparisons tests. The table was pulled from immuneACCESS by TCRdb, which kept in-frame rearrangements only. Such tables lose some clones; where checked, under half of the loss comes from unresolved V genes, and the rest has no known cause. V, J and clone size were drawn from that table, and D and trimming were deduced from the DNA. In all, the sample holds over 120,000 clones, and approximately 90% of those were seen once. Under 4.5% of the sample rests with the top ten.

Taken with the paper, the label for time point translates to: baseline before first vaccination. Vaccinee samples came from UK trials COV001 and COV002, including a single-blind randomized controlled phase 2/3 trial of AZD1222 (ChAdOx1 nCoV-19) in healthy adults. Trial participant PBMC samples were collected at day 0 and day 28 after the second dose for TCRbeta chain sequencing. On this clone itself: What this receptor recognizes is not known. Base qualities are not provided; no much larger clone lies one nucleotide away.

Measured from the cysteine to the phenylalanine, the CDR3 is 15 residues long. The sequence is cut down to CDR3 DNA, 45 bases in frame from base 1. The germline V gene encodes CDR1 KGHSH and CDR2 LQKENI. Trimming costs V 0 bases and J 5 bases, and their ends lie 12 bases apart. The source was peripheral blood, collected on day 0 of AZD1222 vaccination. The TCR sequence derives from an adult in good health. The V and J segments used are TRBV18 and TRBJ2-3; too little of a D gene remains to name it. The CDR3 reads CASSPPDPPRDTQYF. The nucleotide sequence reads as follows: TGTGCCAGCTCACCACCGGACCCCCCCAGAGATACGCAGTATTTT.